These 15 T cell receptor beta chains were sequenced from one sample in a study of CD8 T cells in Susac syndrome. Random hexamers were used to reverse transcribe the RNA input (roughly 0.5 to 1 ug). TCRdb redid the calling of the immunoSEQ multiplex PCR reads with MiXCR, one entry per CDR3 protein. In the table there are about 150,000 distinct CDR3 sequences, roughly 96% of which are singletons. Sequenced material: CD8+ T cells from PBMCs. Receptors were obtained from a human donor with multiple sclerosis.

In DNA, the CDR3 is TGTGCCAGCAGCCCTGAAGGAGTCCCAGATACGCAGTATTTT. Translated: CASSPEGVPDTQYF. The genes are TRBV9 and TRBJ2-3, with D uncertain. The CDR3 has 14 amino acids. Germline V gene sequence: CDR1 SGDLS, CDR2 YYNGEE. V was trimmed by 4 bases and J by 4 bases, leaving 13 bases between them.

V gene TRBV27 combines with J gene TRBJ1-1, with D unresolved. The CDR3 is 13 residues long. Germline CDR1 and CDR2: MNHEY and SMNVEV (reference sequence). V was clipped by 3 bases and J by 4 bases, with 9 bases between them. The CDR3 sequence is CASSLVARTEAFF. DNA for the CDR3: TGTGCCAGCAGTTTGGTGGCTCGCACTGAAGCTTTCTTT.

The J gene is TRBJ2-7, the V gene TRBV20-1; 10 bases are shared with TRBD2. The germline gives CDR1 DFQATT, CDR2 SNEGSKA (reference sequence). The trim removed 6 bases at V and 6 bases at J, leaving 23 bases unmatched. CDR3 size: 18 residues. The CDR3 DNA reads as TGCAGTGCCCCAACTAGCGGGGTGACCTTGTTCAACGCGGTCGAGCAGTACGTC. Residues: CSAPTSGVTLFNAVEQYV.

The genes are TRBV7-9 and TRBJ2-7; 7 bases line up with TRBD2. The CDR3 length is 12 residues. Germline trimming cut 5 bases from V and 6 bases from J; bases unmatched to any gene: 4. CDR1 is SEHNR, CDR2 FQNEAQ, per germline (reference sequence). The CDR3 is CASSRGGAEQYF. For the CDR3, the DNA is TGTGCCAGCAGCCGCGGGGGAGCCGAGCAGTACTTC.

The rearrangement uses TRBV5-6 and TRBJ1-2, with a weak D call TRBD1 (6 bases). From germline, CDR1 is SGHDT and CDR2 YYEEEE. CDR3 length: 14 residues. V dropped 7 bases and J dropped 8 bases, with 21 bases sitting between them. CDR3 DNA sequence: TGTGCCAGCGGAACCGGGACATTCGCCCAGGGCTACACCTTC. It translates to CASGTGTFAQGYTF.

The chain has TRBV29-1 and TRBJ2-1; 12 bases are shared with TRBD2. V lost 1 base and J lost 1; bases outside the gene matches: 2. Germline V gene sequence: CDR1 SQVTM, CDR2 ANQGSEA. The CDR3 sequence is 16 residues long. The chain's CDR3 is CSVEGLAGDSYNEQFF. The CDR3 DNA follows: TGCAGCGTTGAAGGACTAGCGGGGGATTCCTACAATGAGCAGTTCTTC.

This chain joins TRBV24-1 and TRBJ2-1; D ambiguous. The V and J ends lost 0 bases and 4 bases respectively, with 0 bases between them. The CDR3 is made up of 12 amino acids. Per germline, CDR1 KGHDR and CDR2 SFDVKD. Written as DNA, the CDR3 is TGTGCCACCAGTGATTTGTACAATGAGCAGTTCTTC. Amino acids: CATSDLYNEQFF.

CDR3 region: CAWSGSGGYNEQFF. DNA of the CDR3: TGTGCCTGGAGTGGGTCTGGGGGGTACAATGAGCAGTTCTTC. This rearrangement joins TRBV30 to TRBJ2-1; D possibly corresponds to TRBD2 (6 bases). This CDR3 has 14 amino acids. CDR1 and CDR2 (germline): GTSNPN, SVGIG (reference sequence). V shed 1 base and J shed 4 bases, with 11 bases lying between them.

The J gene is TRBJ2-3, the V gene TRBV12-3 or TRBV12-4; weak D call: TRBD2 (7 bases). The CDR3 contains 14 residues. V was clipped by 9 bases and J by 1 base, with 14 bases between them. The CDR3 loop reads CASEGGIGTDTQYF. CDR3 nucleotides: TGTGCCAGTGAGGGGGGGATTGGCACAGATACGCAGTATTTT.

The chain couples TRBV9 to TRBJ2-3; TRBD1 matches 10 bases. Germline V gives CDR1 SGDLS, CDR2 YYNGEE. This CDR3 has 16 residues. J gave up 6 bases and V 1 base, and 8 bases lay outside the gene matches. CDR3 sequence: CASSVYGTGDSDTQYF. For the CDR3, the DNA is TGTGCCAGCAGCGTATACGGGACAGGGGATTCGGATACGCAGTATTTT.

DNA of the CDR3: TGTGCCAGCTCACCACCGCTGGATACCTACGAGCAGTACTTC. Translating gives CASSPPLDTYEQYF. The chain employs TRBV18 and TRBJ2-7; unclear D gene. V was clipped by 0 bases and J by 2 bases, with 8 bases between them. In germline, CDR1 is KGHSH, CDR2 LQKENI. The CDR3 loop spans 14 amino acids.

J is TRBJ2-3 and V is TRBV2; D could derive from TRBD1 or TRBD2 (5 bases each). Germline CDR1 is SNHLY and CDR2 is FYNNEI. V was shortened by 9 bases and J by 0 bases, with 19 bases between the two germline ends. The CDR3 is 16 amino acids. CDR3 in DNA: TGTGCCAGGAGAGGGGAATTAGCAGCTAGCACAGATACGCAGTATTTT. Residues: CARRGELAASTDTQYF.

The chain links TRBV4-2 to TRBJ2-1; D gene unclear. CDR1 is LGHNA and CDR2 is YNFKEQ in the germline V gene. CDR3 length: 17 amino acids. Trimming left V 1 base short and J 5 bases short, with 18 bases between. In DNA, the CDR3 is TGTGCCAGCAGCCAAGTTAGGGTTGGGGTCCCGGACAATGAGCAGTTCTTC. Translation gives CASSQVRVGVPDNEQFF.

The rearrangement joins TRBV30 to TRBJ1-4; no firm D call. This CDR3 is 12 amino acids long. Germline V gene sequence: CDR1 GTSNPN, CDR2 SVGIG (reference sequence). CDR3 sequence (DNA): TGTGTCGCCGGTGCAACTAATGAAAAACTGTTTTTT. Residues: CVAGATNEKLFF.

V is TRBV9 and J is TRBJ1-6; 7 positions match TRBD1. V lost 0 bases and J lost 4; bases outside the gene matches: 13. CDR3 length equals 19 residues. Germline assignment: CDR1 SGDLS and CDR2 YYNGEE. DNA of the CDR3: TGTGCCAGCAGCGTAGGTGCAGGGGGAAGGGAGATGTATAATTCACCCCTCCACTTT. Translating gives CASSVGAGGREMYNSPLHF.